This TCR beta chain was recovered during a study of blood T cell repertoires in COVID-19. Overall study: Collection of acute and convalescent COVID-19 samples took place in the United States, Italy and Spain. The cDNA or gDNA used as material had been derived from T cells, B-cell-depleted T cells, or PBMCs.

This clone was found once. The CDR3 sequence is 16 residues long. V lost 5 bases to trimming and J lost 3 bases; unmatched junction nucleotides: 10. The germline gives CDR1 SGHNT, CDR2 YYREEE (reference sequence). Methods used by the authors: By means of reference gene primer amplification, nucleated cell counts were estimated. The protocol was immunoSEQ multiplex PCR, while the TCRdb copy is restricted to in-frame clones and leaves out a portion. That table gives V, J and clone size, and the DNA gave D and trimming. There are 150,000 to 200,000 clones in the sample; roughly 86% occur only once, and around 2.7% lies in the top ten.

Source material: peripheral blood. The rearrangement links TRBV5-4 to TRBJ2-3; TRBD2 matches 9 bases. This receptor was taken from a man aged 35 to 55 with active or convalescent COVID-19. This chain's CDR3 is CASRGVAGALTDTQYF. The CDR3 nucleotides read TGTGCCAGCAGGGGTGTAGCGGGGGCCTTAACAGATACGCAGTATTTT.